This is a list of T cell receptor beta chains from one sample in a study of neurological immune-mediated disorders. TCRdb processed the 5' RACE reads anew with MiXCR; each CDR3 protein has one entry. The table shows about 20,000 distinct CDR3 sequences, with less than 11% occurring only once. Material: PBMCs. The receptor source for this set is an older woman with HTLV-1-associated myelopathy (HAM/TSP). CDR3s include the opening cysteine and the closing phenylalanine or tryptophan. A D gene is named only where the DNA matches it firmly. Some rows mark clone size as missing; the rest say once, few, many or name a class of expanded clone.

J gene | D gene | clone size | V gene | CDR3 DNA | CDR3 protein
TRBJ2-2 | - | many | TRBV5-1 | TGCGCCAGCGTTTCGGGTCCGAACACCGGGGAGCTGTTTTTT | CASVSGPNTGELFF
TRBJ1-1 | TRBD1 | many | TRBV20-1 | TGCAGTGCTAGAGATAGGGGACAGGTTCTCGCTTTCTTT | CSARDRGQVLAFF
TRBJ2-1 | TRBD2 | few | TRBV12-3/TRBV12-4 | TGTGCCAGCAGACTAGCGGGTAGCTCCTACAATGAGCAGTTCTTC | CASRLAGSSYNEQFF
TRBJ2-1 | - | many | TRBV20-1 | TGCAGTGCTAGCCAGTACCAACCGGGACGGAGTTACAATGAGCAGTTCTTC | CSASQYQPGRSYNEQFF
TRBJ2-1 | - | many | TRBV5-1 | TGCGCCAGCAGAACCTTTGGCGGGGACAATGAGCAGTTCTTC | CASRTFGGDNEQFF
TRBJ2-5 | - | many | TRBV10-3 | TGTGCCATCAGTGAGTCGAATACGGGGGCTGAGACCCAGTACTTC | CAISESNTGAETQYF
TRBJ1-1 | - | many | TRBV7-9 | TGTGCCAGCAGAACAAACGGTTACACTGAAGCTTTCTTT | CASRTNGYTEAFF
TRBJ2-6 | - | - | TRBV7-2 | TGTGCCAGCAGCTTATACGCAGGGTCCAACTCTGAGGACAACGTCCTGACTTTC | CASSLYAGSNSEDNVLTF
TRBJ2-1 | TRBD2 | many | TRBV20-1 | TGCAGTGGGGGGACTAGCGGGGGGTACAATGAGCAGTTCTTC | CSGGTSGGYNEQFF
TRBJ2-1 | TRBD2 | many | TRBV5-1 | TGCGCCAGCAGCTTGGTCGGGACTAGCGTCGGCAATGAGCAGTTCTTC | CASSLVGTSVGNEQFF
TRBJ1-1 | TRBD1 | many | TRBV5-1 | TGCGCCAGCAGCTTGCACAGGGGGAATGAAGCTTTCTTT | CASSLHRGNEAFF
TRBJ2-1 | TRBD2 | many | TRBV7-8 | TGTGCCAGCAGCTTAGGGCTAGCGGGGGGAGGTGAGCAGTTCTTC | CASSLGLAGGGEQFF
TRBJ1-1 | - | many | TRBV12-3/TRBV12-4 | TGTGCCAGCAGTTTGATCTATACTGAAGCTTTCTTT | CASSLIYTEAFF
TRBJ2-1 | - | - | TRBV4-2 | TGTGCCAGCAGCCAAGAAATAGTGAGGGGAAATCCTTACAATGAGCAGTTCTTC | CASSQEIVRGNPYNEQFF
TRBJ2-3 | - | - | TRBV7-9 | TGTGCCAGCAGCTCTCGGGGAGATACGCAGTATTTT | CASSSRGDTQYF
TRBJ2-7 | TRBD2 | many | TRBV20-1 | TGCAGTGCCCCGGGACTAGCAGCGGACGAGCAGTACTTC | CSAPGLAADEQYF
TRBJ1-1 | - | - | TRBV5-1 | TGCGCCAGCAGACTAGGTTTAGGGGCCGGGTCTGAAGCTTTCTTT | CASRLGLGAGSEAFF
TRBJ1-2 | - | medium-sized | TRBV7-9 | TGTGCCAGCAGCTTAGGAGGCCTGGGCTATGGCTACACCTTC | CASSLGGLGYGYTF
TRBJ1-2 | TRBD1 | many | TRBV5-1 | TGCGCCAGCAGCGTGACAGGGGGGACTTTTTATGGCTACACCTTC | CASSVTGGTFYGYTF
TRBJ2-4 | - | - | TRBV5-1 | TGCGCCAGCAGCTTCGGAGGTGCCAAAAACATTCAGTACTTC | CASSFGGAKNIQYF
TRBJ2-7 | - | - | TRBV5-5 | TGTGCCAACAGCTTGAGTGGTGGAGCGCAGTACTTC | CANSLSGGAQYF
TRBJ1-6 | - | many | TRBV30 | TGTGCCTGGCAAGAAGGGTTGAACTATAATTCACCCCTCCACTTT | CAWQEGLNYNSPLHF
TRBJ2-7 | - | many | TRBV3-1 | TGTGCCAGCAGCCAAGGCCTCGAGGTTGCCGAGCAGTACTTC | CASSQGLEVAEQYF
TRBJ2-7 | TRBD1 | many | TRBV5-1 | TGCGCCAGCAGCAACGGACAGGGTGCCTACGAGCAGTACTTC | CASSNGQGAYEQYF